A single sample is the source of the 15 T cell receptor beta chains below, sequenced in a study of cytomegalovirus exposure and HLA in healthy donors (dated by TCRdb to about 2017). Libraries were built with the immunoSEQ multiplex PCR assay. The multiplex PCR relied on a mix of 60 forward primers for TCR Vbeta segments and 13 reverse primers for TCR Jbeta segments. Not all clones reach the TCRdb copy of this immuneACCESS table, which keeps in-frame sequences only. Checked studies attribute under half of the gap to unresolved V genes and leave the rest unexplained. Recorded for this sample are under 250,000 clones; approximately 80% of them occurred a single time. The top ten clones comprise over 3.5% of the sample. Sequencing used PBMCs. The receptors were sampled from a male donor in good health and CMV-seronegative.

The chain couples TRBV6-4 to TRBJ1-5, with D possibly being TRBD1 (6 bases). Trimming shortened V by 6 bases and J by 2 bases, and 8 bases separated the two germline ends. The CDR3 extends over 13 amino acids. The germline V gene has CDR1 MRHNA and CDR2 SNTAGT. Written as DNA, the CDR3 is TGTGCCAGCAGGAGACAGGGCAATCAGCCCCAGCATTTT. Residues: CASRRQGNQPQHF.

The CDR3 region is CASSSGGELFF. CDR3 DNA sequence: TGCGCCAGCAGCTCCGGCGGGGAGCTGTTTTTT. J is TRBJ2-2 and V is TRBV5-1; D gene ambiguous. From germline, CDR1 is SGHRS and CDR2 YFSETQ. Between the trimmed V and J ends, which lost 3 bases and 7 bases, there was a span of 4 bases. The length of the CDR3 is 11 residues. Drawing the rest from reference TRBV5-1 and TRBJ2-2, the complete variable domain is KAGVTQTPRYLIKTRGQQVTLSCSPISGHRSVSWYQQTPGQGLQFLFEYFSETQRNKGNFPGRFSGRQFSNSRSEMNVSTLELGDSALYLCASSSGGELFFGEGSRLTVL.

This clone was recorded once. The chain joins TRBV11-2 to TRBJ1-3; D is perhaps TRBD1 (5 bases). Germline V gene data show CDR1 as SGHAT and CDR2 as FQNNGV. Trimming left V 8 bases short and J 0 bases short, with 14 bases between. CDR3 length: 15 amino acids. Here the CDR3 DNA reads TGTGCCAGCGCGGGGACGGCCAGCTCTGGAAACACCATATATTTT. The encoded protein is CASAGTASSGNTIYF.

The chain joins TRBV5-1 to TRBJ2-1; 12 bases line up with TRBD2. V shed 5 bases, J shed 6 bases, and the junction held 15 bases outside the gene matches. CDR1 is SGHRS and CDR2 is YFSETQ in the germline V gene. The CDR3 has 18 residues. CDR3 sequence reads: CASSYQGPASGRGNEQFF. Written as DNA, the CDR3 is TGCGCCAGCAGTTATCAGGGGCCGGCTAGCGGGAGGGGCAATGAGCAGTTCTTC.

The V gene is TRBV5-1, the J gene TRBJ2-2, with 14 bases matching TRBD2. CDR1 SGHRS and CDR2 YFSETQ come from the germline V gene. After removal of 4 bases from V and 0 bases from J, the junction contained 5 bases not matched to a gene. CDR3 length: 18 residues. The CDR3 region is CASSRGTSGSSNTGELFF. CDR3 nucleotide sequence: TGCGCCAGCAGCCGAGGGACTAGCGGGAGTTCGAACACCGGGGAGCTGTTTTTT. The whole variable domain, remainder taken from reference TRBV5-1 and TRBJ2-2, is KAGVTQTPRYLIKTRGQQVTLSCSPISGHRSVSWYQQTPGQGLQFLFEYFSETQRNKGNFPGRFSGRQFSNSRSEMNVSTLELGDSALYLCASSRGTSGSSNTGELFFGEGSRLTVL.

V is TRBV19 and J is TRBJ2-7, with TRBD2 as a possible D gene (5 bases). The CDR3 is made up of 14 amino acids. Germline-derived CDR1 and CDR2 are LNHDA and SQIVND (reference sequence). The V end lost 0 bases, the J end lost 1 base, and 7 bases lay between the germline ends. CDR3 in amino acids: CASSIDGESYEQYF. In DNA form, the CDR3 reads TGTGCCAGTAGTATAGACGGGGAGTCCTACGAGCAGTACTTC.

The chain joins TRBV19 to TRBJ2-2, with a possible D match to TRBD1 (7 bases). The V gene lost 9 bases and the J gene lost 3 bases, with 11 bases spanning the gap. Germline-derived CDR1 and CDR2 are LNHDA and SQIVND (reference sequence). The CDR3 runs 13 residues. The CDR3: CARQGGDTGELFF. The CDR3 DNA reads as TGTGCCAGGCAGGGGGGCGACACCGGGGAGCTGTTTTTT. Drawing the rest from reference TRBV19 and TRBJ2-2, the complete variable domain is DGGITQSPKYLFRKEGQNVTLSCEQNLNHDAMYWYRQDPGQGLRLIYYSQIVNDFQKGDIAEGYSVSREKKESFPLTVTSAQKNPTAFYLCARQGGDTGELFFGEGSRLTVL.

This rearrangement joins TRBV4-2 to TRBJ2-3; 16 bases agree with TRBD2. Germline loops: CDR1 LGHNA, CDR2 YNFKEQ. Trimming removed 0 bases from V and 5 bases from J; junction bases left unmatched: 5. This CDR3 contains 18 residues. CDR3 nucleotide sequence: TGTGCCAGCAGCCAAGAGGGGACTAGCGGGAGGGCCGGAGATACGCAGTATTTT. Its translation: CASSQEGTSGRAGDTQYF.

V gene TRBV27 combines with J gene TRBJ1-5; possible D gene TRBD1, 5 bases. CDR3 length: 15 residues. V gave up 3 bases and J gave up 1 base, with 10 bases separating them. Per the germline V gene, CDR1 is MNHEY and CDR2 is SMNVEV (reference sequence). The CDR3 sequence is CASSFGGASNQPQHF. CDR3 in DNA: TGTGCCAGCAGTTTCGGGGGAGCCAGCAATCAGCCCCAGCATTTT.

The chain joins TRBV11-2 to TRBJ1-5; D might be TRBD1 (5 bases). Trimming left V 4 bases short and J 4 bases short, with 11 bases between. Germline V gives CDR1 SGHAT, CDR2 FQNNGV. CDR3 size: 14 residues. CDR3 in amino acids: CASSWAGPNQPQHF. CDR3 DNA: TGTGCCAGCAGCTGGGCGGGGCCGAATCAGCCCCAGCATTTT.

Only one count was recorded for this clone. The rearrangement joins TRBV28 to TRBJ2-3; TRBD1 agrees at 9 bases. Germline lookup yields CDR1 MDHEN and CDR2 SYDVKM. The CDR3 consists of 16 residues. Unmatched junction bases numbered 10, after V lost 4 bases and J lost 5 bases. The CDR3: CASSSSGTGRGDTQYF. The DNA of the CDR3 is TGTGCCAGCAGTTCTTCCGGGACAGGGAGGGGAGATACGCAGTATTTT.

V is TRBV9 and J is TRBJ1-2, with 8 bases lining up with TRBD1. The CDR3 length is 14 residues. After removal of 0 bases from V and 3 bases from J, the junction contained 1 base not matched to a gene. Germline V gene lookup returns CDR1 SGDLS and CDR2 YYNGEE. This CDR3 reads CASSVVQGDYGYTF. The CDR3 coding sequence is TGTGCCAGCAGCGTAGTACAGGGGGACTATGGCTACACCTTC.

The chain carries TRBV5-1 and TRBJ2-2; D gene unclear. This CDR3 region has 16 residues. CDR1 and CDR2 from the germline V gene are SGHRS and YFSETQ. The germline V and J ends were trimmed by 0 bases and 0 bases, with 9 bases remaining between them. CDR3 in DNA: TGCGCCAGCAGCTTGGTTCCAGGTTCGAACACCGGGGAGCTGTTTTTT. Its translation is CASSLVPGSNTGELFF.

The chain combines TRBV6-5 with TRBJ1-2, with D perhaps matching TRBD1 (6 bases). Germline lookup yields CDR1 MNHEY and CDR2 SVGAGI. Between the trimmed V and J ends, which lost 11 bases and 2 bases, there was a span of 18 bases. The CDR3 covers 14 residues. The CDR3 DNA follows: TGTGCCGCTGGATTAACAGGACAGAACTATGGCTACACCTTC. Protein: CAAGLTGQNYGYTF.

The chain couples TRBV27 to TRBJ2-7, with 7 bases that match TRBD1. This CDR3 region has 14 residues. Germline assignment: CDR1 MNHEY and CDR2 SMNVEV (reference sequence). Trimming took 7 bases from V and 2 from J; bases not matched to a gene: 8. As DNA, the CDR3 is TGTGCCAGCACCACCGGGACAGCGGCCTACGAGCAGTACTTC. This codes for CASTTGTAAYEQYF.